What follows is one T cell receptor (beta chain) and its context. Its cognate antigen is unknown. This sample is drawn from a study of CD8 T cells in ankylosing spondylitis. Construction of TCR beta libraries was performed using quantitative 5'-RACE with molecular barcodes. One entry per CDR3 protein results from TCRdb running MiXCR on the 5' RACE reads. Of more than 110,000 distinct CDR3 sequences in the sample, about 8% were seen once. Overall study findings and caveats: CD8+ disease-linked clones were present at relatively low frequencies in blood. Some of these motif variants have turned up before, in reports on reactive arthritis synovial fluid and blood.

Germline CDR1 DFQATT, CDR2 SNEGSKA (reference sequence). V shed 6 bases and J shed 1 base, with 14 bases lying between them. This CDR3 has 14 amino acids. Source material: synovial fluid, either unsorted or a sorted T cell fraction (not recorded which). This receptor was identified in a male donor with ankylosing spondylitis. The chain joins TRBV20-1 to TRBJ2-3, with D perhaps matching TRBD2 (5 bases). CDR3: CSAEAGTGTDTQYF. Written as DNA, the CDR3 is TGCAGTGCCGAGGCGGGCACTGGCACAGATACGCAGTATTTT.